What follows are 30 T cell receptor beta chains derived from one specimen sequenced in a study of regulatory T cells in long-lasting Graves disease. Described time point: newly diagnosed GD, antithyroid drugs for less than 3 months. Generation of the TCR library employed RNA extracted from PBMCs. Construction of TCR beta libraries relied on iRepertoire HTBI primers and on Arm-PCR targeting CDR3 regions. One entry per CDR3 protein results from TCRdb running MiXCR on the multiplex PCR reads. This sample yields 350,000 to 450,000 distinct CDR3 sequences, of which about 15% are seen a single time; roughly 8% belongs to the top ten. The same specimen was also included in a second study, on T cells in Graves' hyperthyroidism and ophthalmopathy.

Sample: peripheral blood mononuclear cells (PBMCs), taken at new diagnosis, from a patient treated with antithyroid drugs. These receptors came from a woman in her thirties or forties with Graves disease.

Ten or more counts support this clonotype. The genes are TRBV6-2 or TRBV6-3 and TRBJ2-7; 9 bases fit TRBD2. CDR1 and CDR2 from the germline V gene are MNHEY and SVGEGT. Unmatched junction bases numbered 10, after V lost 11 bases and J lost 2 bases. The CDR3 covers 14 residues. The CDR3 sequence: CASLATSGPYEQYF. CDR3 DNA sequence: TGTGCCTCCTTGGCGACTAGCGGCCCCTACGAGCAGTACTTC.

The chain is built from TRBV28 and TRBJ2-7; the D gene could be TRBD1 or TRBD2 (5 bases each). Trimming took 5 bases from V and 3 from J, leaving 17 bases between them. The CDR3 is 15 amino acids. Germline assignment: CDR1 MDHEN and CDR2 SYDVKM. CDR3: CASSGSGPYRYEQYF. The CDR3 DNA follows: TGTGCCAGCAGTGGGTCGGGACCCTATCGCTACGAGCAGTACTTC.

In this sample, this clonotype turned up many times. The rearrangement joins TRBV11-2 to TRBJ1-1; TRBD1 matches 11 bases. The junction had 7 bases not matched to a gene; V was cut back by 5 bases and J by 5 bases. Germline CDR1 is SGHAT and CDR2 is FQNNGV. The CDR3 consists of 15 residues. CDR3 DNA: TGTGCCAGCAGCCAGGGGACAGGGGGATCAACTGAAGCTTTCTTT. It codes for CASSQGTGGSTEAFF.

This clonotype has a count of ten or more. This sequence joins TRBV2 and TRBJ1-5; the D is unclear. Between the trimmed V and J ends, which lost 4 bases and 3 bases, there was a span of 13 bases. Germline values: CDR1 SNHLY, CDR2 FYNNEI. This CDR3 is 15 amino acids long. The CDR3 is CASSAEGLNNQPQHF. In DNA form, the CDR3 reads TGTGCCAGCAGTGCGGAGGGATTAAACAATCAGCCCCAGCATTTT.

This clonotype was found once. CDR3 DNA sequence: TGTGCCAGCAGCCCTAGCAGCTCCTACGAGCAGTACTTC. This gives the protein CASSPSSSYEQYF. The chain combines TRBV3-1 with TRBJ2-7, with D possibly being TRBD2 (5 bases). The CDR3 length is 13 residues. Germline V lookup: CDR1 LGHDT, CDR2 YNNKEL (reference sequence). The ends were cut back, 4 bases at V and 0 bases at J, with 7 bases in the middle.

This clonotype came up many times. The V gene is TRBV24-1, the J gene TRBJ2-2; 12 positions match TRBD2. V lost 5 bases to trimming and J lost 0 bases; unmatched junction nucleotides: 9. Per germline, CDR1 KGHDR and CDR2 SFDVKD. The CDR3 loop spans 19 amino acids. The CDR3 DNA reads TGTGCCACCAGTGCCGTCGGGACTAGCGGGTATACGAACACCGGGGAGCTGTTTTTT. Its translation: CATSAVGTSGYTNTGELFF.

About this clonotype itself: This clone may be a read error of a much larger clone one base away. The chain joins TRBV28 to TRBJ2-3, with no clear D. CDR3 length: 15 amino acids. Germline-derived CDR1 and CDR2 are MDHEN and SYDVKM. The CDR3 DNA sequence: TGTGTCAGCAGTTTAGTTCGGGTCCGGCGCGATACGCAGTATTTT. It translates to CVSSLVRVRRDTQYF.

This chain connects TRBV3-1 to TRBJ2-5, with TRBD2 as a possible D gene (6 bases). V was pared by 8 bases and J by 5 bases, with 12 bases between. CDR1 is LGHDT and CDR2 is YNNKEL in the germline V gene (reference sequence). The CDR3 spans 12 residues. The CDR3 coding sequence is TGTGCCAGCGGGACCGCGGGGGAGACCCAGTACTTC. This codes for CASGTAGETQYF.

This clonotype was seen ten or more times. The junction shows a germline mismatch at one end, possibly a read error. The chain has TRBV7-7 and TRBJ2-5; D is possibly TRBD1 (6 bases). The CDR3 extends over 14 amino acids. CDR1 and CDR2 from the germline V gene are SSHAT and FNYEAQ (reference sequence). The CDR3 region has the DNA TGTGCTAGCAGCCGGGACACTTTCCAAGAGACCCAGTACTTC. This codes for CASSRDTFQETQYF.

This clonotype was counted at least ten times. V is TRBV29-1 and J is TRBJ2-5; D call uncertain. The germline V gene has CDR1 SQVTM and CDR2 ANQGSEA. The CDR3 consists of 12 residues. Trimming pared 4 bases from V and 3 bases from J, leaving 9 bases between. The CDR3 reads CSVVGPEETQYF. The CDR3 bases are TGCAGCGTTGTTGGGCCCGAAGAGACCCAGTACTTC. Looking up the rest from reference TRBV29-1 and TRBJ2-5 gives the full variable domain: SAVISQKPSRDICQRGTSLTIQCQVDSQVTMMFWYRQQPGQSLTLIATANQGSEATYESGFVIDKFPISRPNLTFSTLTVSNMSPEDSSIYLCSVVGPEETQYFGPGTRLLVL.

This clonotype was counted at least ten times. This rearrangement joins TRBV19 to TRBJ1-3; 8 bases fit TRBD1. V lost 5 bases and J lost 1; bases outside the gene matches: 10. Germline V gene sequence: CDR1 LNHDA, CDR2 SQIVND (reference sequence). CDR3 size: 17 residues. The CDR3 DNA is TGTGCCAGTAGTGTTACCGGGACAGGCTCTTCTGGAAACACCATATATTTT. It encodes CASSVTGTGSSGNTIYF.

This clonotype was counted many times. The chain uses TRBV28 and TRBJ2-1; 16 bases map to TRBD2. The V and J ends lost 6 bases and 2 bases, in that order; junction bases with no gene match: 4. Per germline, CDR1 MDHEN and CDR2 SYDVKM. The CDR3 runs to 17 residues. Written as DNA, the CDR3 is TGTGCCAGCAGGACGGGACTAGCGGGAGGGCCCTACAATGAGCAGTTCTTC. This translates into CASRTGLAGGPYNEQFF.

This clonotype showed up many times. V gene TRBV3-1 combines with J gene TRBJ2-1; the match to TRBD2 covers 14 bases. The CDR3 runs to 16 residues. The V segment lost 4 bases and the J segment 4 bases; nucleotides outside the gene matches: 3. The germline V gene has CDR1 LGHDT and CDR2 YNNKEL (reference sequence). The CDR3 DNA sequence: TGTGCCAGCAGCCGAAGGACTAGCGGGAGGTACAATGAGCAGTTCTTC. Protein product: CASSRRTSGRYNEQFF.

The J gene is TRBJ2-3, the V gene TRBV19; 9 bases are shared with TRBD2. In germline, CDR1 is LNHDA, CDR2 SQIVND (reference sequence). Trimming at V came to 4 bases and at J to 6 bases, leaving 14 bases not matched to a gene. This CDR3 is 17 amino acids long. The CDR3 sequence: CASSRASGMSRTDTQYF. The CDR3 DNA reads TGTGCCAGTAGTAGGGCTAGCGGGATGTCTAGGACGGATACGCAGTATTTT.

This clonotype was observed at least ten times. V and J are TRBV7-9 and TRBJ2-5; D is undetermined. The V and J ends lost 1 base and 2 bases respectively, with 11 bases between them. This CDR3 is 15 amino acids long. Germline assignment: CDR1 SEHNR and CDR2 FQNEAQ (reference sequence). The CDR3 nucleotides are TGTGCCAGCAGCTTAGGGATGGGCGGACAAGAGACCCAGTACTTC. Amino acid sequence: CASSLGMGGQETQYF.

The V and J genes are TRBV12-3 or TRBV12-4 and TRBJ2-7, with 9 bases lining up with TRBD2. V trimming: 6 bases; J trimming: 6 bases; junction bases outside the gene matches: 12. The CDR3 is 15 amino acids. DNA for the CDR3: TGTGCCAGCAGCATGGGAGGGGGGACTAGCCCCGAGCAGTACTTC. Its protein is CASSMGGGTSPEQYF.

There are many counts of this clonotype. This chain joins TRBV12-3 or TRBV12-4 and TRBJ2-1, with 7 bases aligning to TRBD2. The CDR3 runs 15 residues. Trimming cost V 6 bases and J 0 bases; bases outside gene matches: 5. CDR3 amino acids: CASRAGTTSYNEQFF. The CDR3 DNA sequence: TGTGCCAGCAGGGCCGGGACTACCTCCTACAATGAGCAGTTCTTC.

In its sample, this clonotype was seen many times. The chain combines TRBV10-3 with TRBJ2-1; 9 nucleotides line up with TRBD2. The CDR3 loop spans 15 amino acids. Per germline, CDR1 ENHRY and CDR2 SYGVKD. With 3 bases clipped from V and 5 bases from J, the junction kept 5 bases outside the gene matches. CDR3 DNA: TGTGCCATCAGTGACCTAGCGGGACTCAACAATGAGCAGTTCTTC. The encoded protein is CAISDLAGLNNEQFF.

The chain employs TRBV29-1 and TRBJ1-2; no clear D. Per germline, CDR1 SQVTM and CDR2 ANQGSEA. The CDR3 is 14 residues long. V lost 4 bases, J lost 4 bases, and 16 bases lay in between. The CDR3 sequence is CSVVSGSLSYGYTF. The CDR3 region has the DNA TGCAGCGTTGTAAGCGGATCCCTGAGCTATGGCTACACCTTC.

This clonotype was seen a handful of times. This chain uses TRBV20-1 with TRBJ1-6, with D possibly matching TRBD1 (5 bases). The V and J ends lost 6 bases and 9 bases respectively, with 21 bases between them. The CDR3 totals 15 residues. CDR1 DFQATT and CDR2 SNEGSKA come from the germline V gene (reference sequence). In nucleotides, the CDR3 is TGCAGTGCCCTAGAGCCAGCCGCCGGGGGTTCACCCCTCCACTTT. Translation gives CSALEPAAGGSPLHF.

There are many counts of this clonotype. This CDR3 is CASSDGVGYEQYF. CDR3 DNA sequence: TGCGCCAGCAGTGATGGTGTGGGGTACGAGCAGTACTTC. The chain is built from TRBV10-2 and TRBJ2-7; D remains unclear. The germline V gene encodes CDR1 WSHSY and CDR2 SAAADI. The V and J ends lost 3 bases and 4 bases respectively, with 10 bases between them. CDR3 length equals 13 residues.

This clonotype was seen many times. The chain combines TRBV3-1 with TRBJ1-1, with D tentatively TRBD1 (5 bases). Germline lookup yields CDR1 LGHDT and CDR2 YNNKEL (reference sequence). The CDR3 is 14 amino acids. Trimming shortened V by 3 bases and J by 2 bases, and 10 bases separated the two germline ends. The CDR3, as DNA: TGTGCCAGCAGCCACCGACAGATTAACACTGAAGCTTTCTTT. Protein: CASSHRQINTEAFF.

The chain carries TRBV19 and TRBJ2-5; D unresolved. Germline V gene data show CDR1 as LNHDA and CDR2 as SQIVND (reference sequence). The CDR3 totals 13 residues. The germline V and J ends were trimmed by 2 bases and 2 bases, with 6 bases remaining between them. CDR3 residues: CASSIRRQETQYF. In DNA form, the CDR3 reads TGTGCCAGTAGTATAAGGAGACAAGAGACCCAGTACTTC.

This clonotype was observed a single time. Its ends do not fully match the called genes, so a read error is possible. The V and J genes are TRBV14 and TRBJ1-1; possibly TRBD1 for D (5 bases). Germline values: CDR1 SGHDN, CDR2 FVKESK. The CDR3 covers 14 residues. CDR3 protein: CASGQALGGTEAFF. The CDR3 DNA sequence: TGTGCCAGCGGCCAAGCTCTCGGGGGCACTGAAGCTTTCTTT.

This clonotype has ten or more counts. This chain links TRBV12-3 or TRBV12-4 with TRBJ2-2; 7 bases are shared with TRBD2. CDR3 length: 15 amino acids. V was pared by 7 bases and J by 4 bases, with 9 bases of the junction left unmatched. CDR3 nucleotides: TGTGCCAGCACCCCCGGACTAGTTAGCACCGGGGAGCTGTTTTTT. This encodes CASTPGLVSTGELFF.

The chain uses TRBV29-1 and TRBJ2-1, with 14 bases that match TRBD2. The germline V gene encodes CDR1 SQVTM and CDR2 ANQGSEA. V shed 7 bases, J shed 5 bases, and the junction held 7 bases outside the gene matches. This CDR3 is built from 15 residues. The CDR3 region is CSAEGLAGVDNEQFF. CDR3 DNA sequence: TGCAGCGCTGAGGGACTAGCGGGAGTGGACAATGAGCAGTTCTTC.

Only a few counts were recorded for this clonotype. The genes are TRBV28 and TRBJ2-1; D remains ambiguous. This CDR3 is built from 13 residues. CDR1 and CDR2 from the germline V gene are MDHEN and SYDVKM. V was pared by 4 bases and J by 5 bases, with 9 bases between. This CDR3 reads CASSSVVNNEQFF. DNA of the CDR3: TGTGCCAGCAGTTCGGTAGTCAACAATGAGCAGTTCTTC.

There are many counts of this clonotype. The chain joins TRBV28 to TRBJ2-1; D remains unclear. Germline V gene data show CDR1 as MDHEN and CDR2 as SYDVKM. The CDR3 loop spans 15 amino acids. The V gene lost 6 bases and the J gene lost 5 bases, with 17 bases spanning the gap. The CDR3 here is CASSPQRLTNNEQFF. In nucleotides, the CDR3 is TGTGCCAGCAGCCCACAGCGTCTAACGAACAATGAGCAGTTCTTC.

This clonotype appeared many times. The chain employs TRBV12-3 or TRBV12-4 and TRBJ2-2; 9 bases line up with TRBD1. After removal of 6 bases from V and 5 bases from J, the junction contained 10 bases not matched to a gene. The CDR3 runs 16 residues. Here the CDR3 DNA reads TGTGCCAGCAGAACTACAGGGGGCGAGTATACCGGGGAGCTGTTTTTT. Translation gives CASRTTGGEYTGELFF.

This chain uses TRBV9 with TRBJ2-1; perhaps TRBD2 as D (6 bases). CDR3 length equals 15 residues. The V gene lost 3 bases and the J gene lost 7 bases, with 17 bases spanning the gap. Germline CDR1 reads SGDLS; CDR2 reads YYNGEE. The CDR3 DNA sequence: TGTGCCAGCAGCGATGGACTAAAAGGGCCAAATGAGCAGTTCTTC. It encodes CASSDGLKGPNEQFF.